The 17 T cell receptor beta chains below come from one sample, sequenced in a study of CD8 T cells in Susac syndrome. Random hexamers primed reverse transcription of about 0.5 to 1 ug RNA. TCRdb redid the calling of the immunoSEQ multiplex PCR reads with MiXCR, one entry per CDR3 protein. This table has 200,000 or so distinct CDR3 sequences, roughly nine tenths appearing once. The sequencing sample was made of CD8+ T cells from PBMCs. Receptor source: a human donor with multiple sclerosis.

The V and J genes are TRBV6-2 or TRBV6-3 and TRBJ2-1; D remains ambiguous. The germline CDR1 and CDR2 sequences are MNHEY and SVGEGT. Trimming shortened V by 5 bases and J by 7 bases, and 12 bases separated the two germline ends. The CDR3 spans 13 residues. CDR3 amino acids: CASSTGRPNEQFF. The CDR3 nucleotides are TGTGCCAGCAGTACCGGACGACCGAATGAGCAGTTCTTC.

The rearrangement joins TRBV27 to TRBJ1-1, with 8 nucleotides matching TRBD1. This CDR3 contains 14 residues. V shed 2 bases and J 3 bases; nucleotides not matched to a gene: 2. Germline loops: CDR1 MNHEY, CDR2 SMNVEV (reference sequence). In DNA, the CDR3 is TGTGCCAGCAGTTTAACAGGGGGGTACACTGAAGCTTTCTTT. Amino acids: CASSLTGGYTEAFF.

The chain uses TRBV4-2 and TRBJ1-1; no reliable D call. The V end lost 6 bases, the J end lost 4 bases, and 9 bases lay between the germline ends. Germline loops: CDR1 LGHNA, CDR2 YNFKEQ. The CDR3 spans 12 residues. Written as DNA, the CDR3 is TGTGCCAGCAGGCGAGTGGGCACTGAAGCTTTCTTT. Residues: CASRRVGTEAFF.

The V call is TRBV18, the J call TRBJ2-3, with D possibly being TRBD2 (7 bases). Germline values: CDR1 KGHSH, CDR2 LQKENI. Trimming took off 5 bases at V and 5 bases at J, with 23 bases between the two ends. This CDR3 is built from 17 residues. CDR3: CASSTSMGGARIDTQYF. DNA of the CDR3: TGTGCCAGCTCAACATCGATGGGGGGGGCCAGGATAGATACGCAGTATTTT. The complete variable domain, with remaining parts taken from reference TRBV18 and TRBJ2-3, reads NAGVMQNPRHLVRRRGQEARLRCSPMKGHSHVYWYRQLPEEGLKFMVYLQKENIIDESGMPKERFSAEFPKEGPSILRIQQVVRGDSAAYFCASSTSMGGARIDTQYFGPGTRLTVL.

This sequence joins TRBV20-1 and TRBJ2-3, with D maybe TRBD2 (6 bases). CDR1 DFQATT and CDR2 SNEGSKA come from the germline V gene (reference sequence). Trimming pared 1 base from V and 5 bases from J, leaving 28 bases between. The CDR3 has 19 residues. CDR3 sequence: CSARAPPTDRGMLGDTQYF. The DNA of the CDR3 is TGCAGTGCTAGAGCACCTCCTACGGACCGCGGGATGTTGGGAGATACGCAGTATTTT.

The chain links TRBV27 to TRBJ2-7; no firm D call. V was trimmed by 6 bases and J by 1 base, leaving 10 bases between them. The CDR3 loop spans 13 amino acids. Germline V gene sequence: CDR1 MNHEY, CDR2 SMNVEV (reference sequence). The chain's CDR3 is CASSQSGSYEQYF. As DNA, the CDR3 is TGTGCCAGCAGCCAAAGTGGTTCCTACGAGCAGTACTTC.

The V call is TRBV7-9, the J call TRBJ1-4; D is unresolved. V gave up 8 bases and J gave up 7 bases, with 8 bases separating them. CDR3 size: 11 residues. CDR1 and CDR2 (germline): SEHNR, FQNEAQ (reference sequence). The CDR3 sequence: CASRSGEKLFF. The CDR3 coding sequence is TGTGCCAGCCGGAGCGGTGAAAAACTGTTTTTT. Combining the CDR3 with reference TRBV7-9 and TRBJ1-4 gives the whole variable domain DTGVSQNPRHKITKRGQNVTFRCDPISEHNRLYWYRQTLGQGPEFLTYFQNEAQLEKSRLLSDRFSAERPKGSFSTLEIQRTEQGDSAMYLCASRSGEKLFFGSGTQLSVL.

This chain uses TRBV4-1 with TRBJ2-1; D gene ambiguous. V was shortened by 3 bases and J by 5 bases, with 5 bases between the two germline ends. In germline, CDR1 is MGHRA, CDR2 YSYEKL. The CDR3 loop spans 12 amino acids. CDR3 sequence: CASSHQNNEQFF. The CDR3 coding sequence is TGCGCCAGCAGCCACCAGAACAATGAGCAGTTCTTC.

The chain couples TRBV5-4 to TRBJ2-2; possibly TRBD2 for D (6 bases). Trimming removed 5 bases from V and 3 bases from J, with 20 bases in between. The CDR3 runs 17 residues. CDR1 and CDR2 from the germline V gene are SGHNT and YYREEE (reference sequence). The CDR3 nucleotides are TGTGCCAGCAGTTATATAGTTGGAGGGACTCACACCGGGGAGCTGTTTTTT. This sequence encodes CASSYIVGGTHTGELFF.

This chain connects TRBV12-3 or TRBV12-4 to TRBJ1-2, with D unresolved. The CDR3 length is 13 residues. V lost 5 bases, J lost 2 bases, and 9 bases lay in between. Written as DNA, the CDR3 is TGTGCCAGCAGTCCTGTGGGGAACTATGGCTACACCTTC. This gives the protein CASSPVGNYGYTF.

V gene TRBV7-9 combines with J gene TRBJ2-3; D gene ambiguous. Between the trimmed V and J ends, which lost 5 bases and 6 bases, there was a span of 12 bases. CDR1 SEHNR and CDR2 FQNEAQ come from the germline V gene (reference sequence). The CDR3 is 13 amino acids. The CDR3 protein is CASSVALEDTQYF. The CDR3 nucleotides read TGTGCCAGCAGCGTCGCCCTAGAGGATACGCAGTATTTT. The full variable domain, in which reference TRBV7-9 and TRBJ2-3 provide the parts outside the CDR3, is DTGVSQNPRHKITKRGQNVTFRCDPISEHNRLYWYRQTLGQGPEFLTYFQNEAQLEKSRLLSDRFSAERPKGSFSTLEIQRTEQGDSAMYLCASSVALEDTQYFGPGTRLTVL.

V and J are TRBV29-1 and TRBJ1-1, with 8 positions matching TRBD1. V was clipped by 4 bases and J by 4 bases; unmatched bases: 5. Germline CDR1 reads SQVTM; CDR2 reads ANQGSEA. This CDR3 comprises 13 residues. CDR3 in amino acids: CSVGRTGSTEAFF. CDR3 in DNA: TGCAGCGTTGGTCGGACAGGGAGCACTGAAGCTTTCTTT.

V and J are TRBV30 and TRBJ1-1; unclear D gene. The ends were cut back, 1 base at V and 8 bases at J, with 5 bases in the middle. CDR1 and CDR2 (germline): GTSNPN, SVGIG (reference sequence). The CDR3 is 10 amino acids. Here the CDR3 reads CAWSGFEAFF. The CDR3 bases are TGTGCCTGGAGTGGGTTCGAAGCTTTCTTT. Filled out from reference TRBV30 and TRBJ1-1, the complete variable domain reads SQTIHQWPATLVQPVGSPLSLECTVEGTSNPNLYWYRQAAGRGLQLLFYSVGIGQISSEVPQNLSASRPQDRQFILSSKKLLLSDSGFYLCAWSGFEAFFGQGTRLTVV.

The rearrangement joins TRBV30 to TRBJ1-5, with a possible D match to TRBD1 (5 bases). The germline CDR1 and CDR2 sequences are GTSNPN and SVGIG (reference sequence). The CDR3 loop spans 16 amino acids. The germline V and J ends were trimmed by 2 bases and 5 bases, with 19 bases remaining between them. The CDR3 sequence: CAWSPPAGRGDQPQHF. The CDR3 DNA is TGTGCCTGGAGTCCCCCGGCAGGGAGAGGAGATCAGCCCCAGCATTTT.

This clonotype has only one observation. This rearrangement joins TRBV15 to TRBJ2-1; 9 bases align to TRBD1. This CDR3 is 14 amino acids long. The V gene end was trimmed by 6 bases and the J gene end by 7 bases; junction bases not matched to a gene: 7. Germline V lookup: CDR1 LNHNV, CDR2 YYDKDF (reference sequence). This CDR3 is CATRPPDRGNEQFF. In DNA form, the CDR3 reads TGTGCCACCAGACCACCGGACAGGGGAAATGAGCAGTTCTTC.

This rearrangement joins TRBV19 to TRBJ2-1; 9 bases agree with TRBD2. CDR1 LNHDA and CDR2 SQIVND come from the germline V gene (reference sequence). Trimming cost V 3 bases and J 5 bases; bases outside gene matches: 5. CDR3 length: 15 residues. The CDR3 DNA follows: TGTGCCAGTAGTATTTCTCTAGCGGGGAACAATGAGCAGTTCTTC. Protein sequence: CASSISLAGNNEQFF.

The gene calls are TRBV5-6 and TRBJ2-7, with TRBD2 matching 7 bases. The CDR3 runs 14 residues. V shed 4 bases, J shed 4 bases, and the junction held 8 bases outside the gene matches. Germline V gene sequence: CDR1 SGHDT, CDR2 YYEEEE. CDR3 amino acids: CASSPGGAAYEQYF. The CDR3 nucleotides are TGTGCCAGCAGCCCGGGGGGAGCGGCTTACGAGCAGTACTTC.